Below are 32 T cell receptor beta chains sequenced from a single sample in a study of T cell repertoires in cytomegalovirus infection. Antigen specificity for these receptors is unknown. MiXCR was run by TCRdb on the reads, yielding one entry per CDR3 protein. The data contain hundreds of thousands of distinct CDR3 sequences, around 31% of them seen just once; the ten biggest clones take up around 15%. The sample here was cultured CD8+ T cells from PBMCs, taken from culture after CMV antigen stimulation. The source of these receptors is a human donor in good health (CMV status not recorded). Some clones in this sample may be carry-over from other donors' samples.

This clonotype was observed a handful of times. The CDR3 DNA follows: TGTGCCACCTCCCTCTCAGGGAACACTGAAGCTTTCTTT. Translation gives CATSLSGNTEAFF. The V gene is TRBV25-1, the J gene TRBJ1-1; D gene uncertain. The germline V gene encodes CDR1 MGHDK and CDR2 SYGVNS. Trimming took off 10 bases at V and 1 base at J, with 13 bases between the two ends. The CDR3 has 13 amino acids.

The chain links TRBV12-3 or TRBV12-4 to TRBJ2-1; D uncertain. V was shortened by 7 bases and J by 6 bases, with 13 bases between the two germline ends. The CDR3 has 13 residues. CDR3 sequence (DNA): TGTGCCAGCACCCGCAACGAGCGCAATGAGCAGTTCTTC. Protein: CASTRNERNEQFF.

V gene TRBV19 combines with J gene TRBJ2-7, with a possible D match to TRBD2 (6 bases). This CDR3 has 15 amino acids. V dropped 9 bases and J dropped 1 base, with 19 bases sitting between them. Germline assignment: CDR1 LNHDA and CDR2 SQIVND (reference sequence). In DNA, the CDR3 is TGTGCCAGCCCCGACGAAAGGGGAGGATCCTACGAGCAGTACGTC. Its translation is CASPDERGGSYEQYV.

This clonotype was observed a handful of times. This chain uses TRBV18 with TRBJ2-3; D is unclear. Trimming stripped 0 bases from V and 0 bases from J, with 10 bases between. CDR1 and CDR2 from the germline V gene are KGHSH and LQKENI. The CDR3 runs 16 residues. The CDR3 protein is CASSPPDSPSTDTQYF. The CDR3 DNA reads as TGTGCCAGCTCACCACCAGACTCGCCTAGCACAGATACGCAGTATTTT. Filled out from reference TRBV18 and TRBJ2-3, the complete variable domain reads NAGVMQNPRHLVRRRGQEARLRCSPMKGHSHVYWYRQLPEEGLKFMVYLQKENIIDESGMPKERFSAEFPKEGPSILRIQQVVRGDSAAYFCASSPPDSPSTDTQYFGPGTRLTVL.

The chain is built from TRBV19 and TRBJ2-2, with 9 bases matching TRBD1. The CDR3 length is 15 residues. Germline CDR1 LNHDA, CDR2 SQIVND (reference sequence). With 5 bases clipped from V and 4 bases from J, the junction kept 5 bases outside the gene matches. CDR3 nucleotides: TGTGCCAGTAGTTGGACAGGGGTGCGCACCGGGGAGCTGTTTTTT. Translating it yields CASSWTGVRTGELFF.

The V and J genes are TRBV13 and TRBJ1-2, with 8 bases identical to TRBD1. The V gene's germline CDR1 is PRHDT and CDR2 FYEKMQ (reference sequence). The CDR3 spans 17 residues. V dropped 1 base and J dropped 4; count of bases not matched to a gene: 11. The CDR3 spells CASSLVAGTGSVYGYTF. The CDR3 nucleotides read TGTGCCAGCAGCTTAGTAGCGGGGACAGGCTCTGTCTATGGCTACACCTTC.

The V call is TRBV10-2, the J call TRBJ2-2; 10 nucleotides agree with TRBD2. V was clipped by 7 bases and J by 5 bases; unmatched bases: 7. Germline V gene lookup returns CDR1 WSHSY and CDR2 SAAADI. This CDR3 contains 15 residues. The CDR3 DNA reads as TGCGCCAGCACCGTAGCGGGGGGAGTTACCGGGGAGCTGTTTTTT. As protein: CASTVAGGVTGELFF.

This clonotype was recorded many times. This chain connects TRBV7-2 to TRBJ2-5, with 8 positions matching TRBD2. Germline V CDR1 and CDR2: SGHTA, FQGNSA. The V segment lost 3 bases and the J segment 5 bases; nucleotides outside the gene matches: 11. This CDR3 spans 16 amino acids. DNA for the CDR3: TGTGCCAGCAGCTTCTGGCCCAGGCGCGGGGGGGAGACCCAGTACTTC. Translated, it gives CASSFWPRRGGETQYF.

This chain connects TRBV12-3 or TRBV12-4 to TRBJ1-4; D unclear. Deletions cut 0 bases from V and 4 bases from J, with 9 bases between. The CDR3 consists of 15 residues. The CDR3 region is CASSLAPAYNEKLFF. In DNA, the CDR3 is TGTGCCAGCAGTTTAGCGCCGGCCTATAATGAAAAACTGTTTTTT.

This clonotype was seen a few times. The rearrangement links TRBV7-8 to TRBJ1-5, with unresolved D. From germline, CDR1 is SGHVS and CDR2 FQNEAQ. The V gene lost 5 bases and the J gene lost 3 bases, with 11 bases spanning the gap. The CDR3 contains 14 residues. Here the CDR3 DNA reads TGTGCCAGCAGCCCGAGACGGCTCAATCAGCCCCAGCATTTT. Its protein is CASSPRRLNQPQHF.

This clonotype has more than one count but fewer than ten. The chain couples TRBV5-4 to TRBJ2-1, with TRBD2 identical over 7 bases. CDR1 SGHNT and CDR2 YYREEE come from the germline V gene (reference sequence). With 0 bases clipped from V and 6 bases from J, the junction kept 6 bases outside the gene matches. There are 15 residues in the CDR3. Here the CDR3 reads CASSLVPGGGNEQFF. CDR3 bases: TGTGCCAGCAGCTTGGTACCGGGCGGGGGCAATGAGCAGTTCTTC.

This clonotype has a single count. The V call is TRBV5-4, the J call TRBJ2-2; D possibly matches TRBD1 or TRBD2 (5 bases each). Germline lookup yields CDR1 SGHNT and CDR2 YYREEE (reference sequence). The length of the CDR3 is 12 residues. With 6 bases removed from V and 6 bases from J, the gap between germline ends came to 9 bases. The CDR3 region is CASISGPGELFF. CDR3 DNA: TGTGCCAGCATTTCGGGGCCCGGGGAGCTGTTTTTT.

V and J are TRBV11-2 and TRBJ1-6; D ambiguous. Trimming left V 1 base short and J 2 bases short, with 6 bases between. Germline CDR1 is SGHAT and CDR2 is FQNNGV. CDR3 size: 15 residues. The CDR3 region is CASSLGAPYNSPLHF. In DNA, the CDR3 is TGTGCCAGCAGCTTAGGGGCCCCCTATAATTCACCCCTCCACTTT.

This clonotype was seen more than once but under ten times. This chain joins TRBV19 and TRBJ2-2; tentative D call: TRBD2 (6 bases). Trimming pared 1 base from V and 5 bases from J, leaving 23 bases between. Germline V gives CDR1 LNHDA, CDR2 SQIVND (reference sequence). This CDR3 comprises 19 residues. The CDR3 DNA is TGTGCCAGTAGTATAGCTCTCTCCGGGACTCCCACAGTTACCGGGGAGCTGTTTTTT. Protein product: CASSIALSGTPTVTGELFF.

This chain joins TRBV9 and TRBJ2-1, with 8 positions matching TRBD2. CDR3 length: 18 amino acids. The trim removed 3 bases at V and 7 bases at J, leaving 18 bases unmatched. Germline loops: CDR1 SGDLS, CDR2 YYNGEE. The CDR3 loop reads CASSADRGGSRGPNEQFF. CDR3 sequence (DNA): TGTGCCAGCAGCGCCGATCGGGGGGGTAGCCGGGGCCCTAATGAGCAGTTCTTC.

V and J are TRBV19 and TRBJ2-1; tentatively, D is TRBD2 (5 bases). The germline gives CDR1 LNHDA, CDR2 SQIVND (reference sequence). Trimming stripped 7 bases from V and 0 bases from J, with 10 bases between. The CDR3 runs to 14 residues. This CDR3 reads CASTTGNSYNEQFF. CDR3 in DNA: TGTGCCAGTACCACCGGGAACTCCTACAATGAGCAGTTCTTC.

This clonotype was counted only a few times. The CDR3 DNA is TGTGCCAGCAGCGGCACCGGGACAGGGCGTACCCAGTACTTC. Its translation: CASSGTGTGRTQYF. This chain links TRBV7-9 with TRBJ2-5, with TRBD1 matching over 9 bases. This CDR3 region has 14 residues. V gave up 5 bases and J gave up 8 bases; unmatched junction bases: 9. Germline V gene lookup returns CDR1 SEHNR and CDR2 FQNEAQ (reference sequence).

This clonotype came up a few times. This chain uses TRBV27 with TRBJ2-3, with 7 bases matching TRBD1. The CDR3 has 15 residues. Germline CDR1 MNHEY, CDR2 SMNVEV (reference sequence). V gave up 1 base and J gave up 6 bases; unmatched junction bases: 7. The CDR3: CASSLYPPTGDTQYF. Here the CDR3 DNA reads TGTGCCAGCAGTTTATACCCCCCGACAGGGGATACGCAGTATTTT.

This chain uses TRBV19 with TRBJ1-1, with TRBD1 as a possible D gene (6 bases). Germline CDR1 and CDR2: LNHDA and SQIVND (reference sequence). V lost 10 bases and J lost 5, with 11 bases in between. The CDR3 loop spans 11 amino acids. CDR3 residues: CAIATGTEAFF. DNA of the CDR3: TGTGCCATCGCGACAGGAACTGAAGCTTTCTTT.

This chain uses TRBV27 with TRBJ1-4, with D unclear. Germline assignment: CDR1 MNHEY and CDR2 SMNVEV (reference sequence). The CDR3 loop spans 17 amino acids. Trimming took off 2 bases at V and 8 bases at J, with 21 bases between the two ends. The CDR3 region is CASSLIGTTSAGEKLFF. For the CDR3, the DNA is TGTGCCAGCAGTTTAATCGGCACCACCTCGGCGGGAGAAAAACTGTTTTTT.

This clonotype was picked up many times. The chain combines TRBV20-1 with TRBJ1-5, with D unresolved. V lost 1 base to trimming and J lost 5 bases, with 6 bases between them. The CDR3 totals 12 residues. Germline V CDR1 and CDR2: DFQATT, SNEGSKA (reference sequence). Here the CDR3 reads CSARVGDQPQHF. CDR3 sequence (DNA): TGCAGTGCTAGAGTTGGAGATCAGCCCCAGCATTTT.

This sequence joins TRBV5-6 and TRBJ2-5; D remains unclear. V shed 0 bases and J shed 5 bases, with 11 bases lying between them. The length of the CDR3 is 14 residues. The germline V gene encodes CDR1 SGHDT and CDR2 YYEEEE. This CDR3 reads CASSLGVASETQYF. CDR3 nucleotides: TGTGCCAGCAGCTTGGGAGTAGCATCGGAGACCCAGTACTTC.

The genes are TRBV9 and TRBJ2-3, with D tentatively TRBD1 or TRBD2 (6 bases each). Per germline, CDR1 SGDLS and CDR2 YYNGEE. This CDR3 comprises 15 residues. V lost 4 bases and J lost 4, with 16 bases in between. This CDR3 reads CASSRTWGASDTQYF. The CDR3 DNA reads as TGTGCCAGCAGCCGTACCTGGGGGGCCTCAGATACGCAGTATTTT.

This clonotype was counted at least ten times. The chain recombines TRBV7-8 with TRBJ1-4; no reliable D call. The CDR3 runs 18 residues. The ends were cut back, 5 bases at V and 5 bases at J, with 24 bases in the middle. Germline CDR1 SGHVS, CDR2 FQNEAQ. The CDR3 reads CASSPLASPDRPNEKLFF. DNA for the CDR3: TGTGCCAGCAGCCCCCTGGCCTCACCCGACCGTCCGAATGAAAAACTGTTTTTT.

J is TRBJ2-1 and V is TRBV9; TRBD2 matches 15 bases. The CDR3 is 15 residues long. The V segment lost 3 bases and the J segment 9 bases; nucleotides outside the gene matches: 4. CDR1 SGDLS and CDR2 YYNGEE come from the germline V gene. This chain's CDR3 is CASSAGLAGGLEQFF. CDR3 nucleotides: TGTGCCAGCAGCGCTGGACTAGCGGGGGGGCTTGAGCAGTTCTTC.

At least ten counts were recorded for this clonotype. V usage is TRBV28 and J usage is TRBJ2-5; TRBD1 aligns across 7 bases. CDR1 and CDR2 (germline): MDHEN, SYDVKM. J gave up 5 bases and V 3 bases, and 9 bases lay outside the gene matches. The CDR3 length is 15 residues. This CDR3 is CASSLKTEQGETQYF. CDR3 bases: TGTGCCAGCAGTTTGAAGACGGAACAGGGGGAGACCCAGTACTTC.

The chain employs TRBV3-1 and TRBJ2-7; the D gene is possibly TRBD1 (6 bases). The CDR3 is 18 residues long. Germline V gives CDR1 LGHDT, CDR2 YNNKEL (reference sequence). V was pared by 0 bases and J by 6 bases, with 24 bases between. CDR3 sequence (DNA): TGTGCCAGCAGCCAAGATCCCCGTGGGGGCCCCACAACTGGCGAGCAGTACTTC. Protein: CASSQDPRGGPTTGEQYF.

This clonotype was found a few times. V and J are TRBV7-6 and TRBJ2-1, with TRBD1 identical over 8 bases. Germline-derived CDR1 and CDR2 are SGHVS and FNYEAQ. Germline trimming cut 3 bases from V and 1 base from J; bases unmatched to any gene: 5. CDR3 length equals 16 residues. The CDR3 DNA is TGTGCCAGCAGCTTGTATCAGGGGGCTTCCTACAATGAGCAGTTCTTC. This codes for CASSLYQGASYNEQFF. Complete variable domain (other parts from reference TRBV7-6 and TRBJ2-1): GAGVSQSPRYKVTKRGQDVALRCDPISGHVSLYWYRQALGQGPEFLTYFNYEAQQDKSGLPNDRFSAERPEGSISTLTIQRTEQRDSAMYRCASSLYQGASYNEQFFGPGTRLTVL.

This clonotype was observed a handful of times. CDR3 coding DNA: TGTGCCAGCAGTCCGGCCCTCCGACTAGCGGGGGGGAACAATGAGCAGTTCTTC. Translation gives CASSPALRLAGGNNEQFF. The chain carries TRBV6-1 and TRBJ2-1, with TRBD2 matching over 14 bases. Per germline, CDR1 MNHNS and CDR2 SASEGT. V shed 5 bases and J 5 bases; nucleotides not matched to a gene: 11. CDR3 length: 18 amino acids.

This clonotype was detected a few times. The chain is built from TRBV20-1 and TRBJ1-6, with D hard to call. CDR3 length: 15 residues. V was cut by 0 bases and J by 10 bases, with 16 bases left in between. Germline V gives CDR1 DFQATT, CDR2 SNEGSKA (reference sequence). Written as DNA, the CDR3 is TGCAGTGCTAGAGATGAGGGTATCAGGCGGTCACCCCTCCACTTT. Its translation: CSARDEGIRRSPLHF.

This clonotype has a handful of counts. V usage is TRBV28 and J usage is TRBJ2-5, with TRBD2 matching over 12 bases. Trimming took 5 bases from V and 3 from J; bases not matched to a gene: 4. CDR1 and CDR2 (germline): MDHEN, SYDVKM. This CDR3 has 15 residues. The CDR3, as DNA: TGTGCCAGCAGTGGGAGACTAGCGGGGGAAGAGACCCAGTACTTC. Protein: CASSGRLAGEETQYF.

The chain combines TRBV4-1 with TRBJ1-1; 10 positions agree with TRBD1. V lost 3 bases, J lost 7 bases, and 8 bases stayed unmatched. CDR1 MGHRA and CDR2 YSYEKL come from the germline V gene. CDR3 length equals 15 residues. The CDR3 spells CASSHLLGQGIEAFF. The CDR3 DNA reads TGCGCCAGCAGCCACCTCCTGGGACAGGGGATTGAAGCTTTCTTT.